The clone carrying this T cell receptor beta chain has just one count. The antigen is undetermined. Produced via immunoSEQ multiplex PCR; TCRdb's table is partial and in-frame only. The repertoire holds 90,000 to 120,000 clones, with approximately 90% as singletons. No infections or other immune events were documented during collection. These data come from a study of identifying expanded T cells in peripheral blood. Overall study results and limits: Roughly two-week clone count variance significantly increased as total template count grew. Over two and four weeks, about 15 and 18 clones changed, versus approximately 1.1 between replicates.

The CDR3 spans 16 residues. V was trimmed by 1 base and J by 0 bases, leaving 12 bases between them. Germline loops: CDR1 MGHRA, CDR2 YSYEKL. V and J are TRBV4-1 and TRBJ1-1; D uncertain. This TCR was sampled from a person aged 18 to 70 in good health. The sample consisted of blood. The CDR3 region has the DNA TGCGCCAGCAGCCAAGGGTGGGCCAGAATGAACACTGAAGCTTTCTTT. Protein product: CASSQGWARMNTEAFF.